The 23 T cell receptor beta chains below come from one sample, sequenced in a study of cytomegalovirus exposure and HLA in healthy donors. 60 Vbeta and 13 Jbeta primers were used in PCR. Some clones are missing from TCRdb's copy, which holds only in-frame ones; the method was immunoSEQ multiplex PCR. The table lists some 130,000 clones, 80% of them singletons. The sequencing input was PBMCs. The origin of the receptors is a male donor in good health and CMV-seronegative.

The chain recombines TRBV30 with TRBJ2-3; a weak D match, TRBD2 (5 bases). Trimming shortened V by 1 base and J by 4 bases, and 12 bases separated the two germline ends. The length of the CDR3 is 14 residues. CDR1 is GTSNPN, CDR2 SVGIG, per germline (reference sequence). The CDR3 spells CAWSAGLVPDTQYF. The CDR3 coding sequence is TGTGCCTGGAGTGCGGGATTAGTTCCAGATACGCAGTATTTT.

In DNA form, the CDR3 reads TGTGCCAGCAGTTTCGGCTACAGGGGGCCGGACACCGGGGAGCTGTTTTTT. Amino acids: CASSFGYRGPDTGELFF. The chain recombines TRBV27 with TRBJ2-2; 9 positions match TRBD1. The CDR3 sequence is 17 residues long. Trimming removed 3 bases from V and 3 bases from J; junction bases left unmatched: 8. Germline V gene data show CDR1 as MNHEY and CDR2 as SMNVEV (reference sequence).

The chain is built from TRBV5-1 and TRBJ2-2, with 7 bases fitting TRBD2. J was trimmed by 2 bases and V by 0 bases; bases with no gene match: 7. This CDR3 spans 17 amino acids. The germline V gene has CDR1 SGHRS and CDR2 YFSETQ. The CDR3 region has the DNA TGCGCCAGCAGCTTGGTAGGCGGGGGATCCAACACCGGGGAGCTGTTTTTT. This gives the protein CASSLVGGGSNTGELFF.

This clone has a single count. The V gene is TRBV9, the J gene TRBJ2-2; 12 bases fit TRBD2. In germline, CDR1 is SGDLS, CDR2 YYNGEE. CDR3 length: 17 amino acids. Trimming at V came to 4 bases and at J to 3 bases, leaving 7 bases not matched to a gene. For the CDR3, the DNA is TGTGCCAGCAGCAAACCCCTAGCGGGGGGGCACACCGGGGAGCTGTTTTTT. Residues: CASSKPLAGGHTGELFF.

This clone has just a few counts. The gene calls are TRBV6-5 and TRBJ2-2, with TRBD1 matching over 10 bases. The CDR3 has 16 amino acids. Germline values: CDR1 MNHEY, CDR2 SVGAGI. The junction had 5 bases not matched to a gene; V was cut back by 4 bases and J by 3 bases. CDR3 coding DNA: TGTGCCAGCAGTTCCCCGACAGGGGGCTACACCGGGGAGCTGTTTTTT. Translated, it gives CASSSPTGGYTGELFF.

To note about this clone: One end of the junction varies from germline; a read error may be responsible. The V call is TRBV6-6, the J call TRBJ1-1, with D uncertain. The germline gives CDR1 MNHNY, CDR2 SVGAGI (reference sequence). The CDR3 is 13 residues long. CDR3 sequence (DNA): TGTGCCATCAGTGCGGAAATGAACACTGAAGCTTTCTTT. It translates to CAISAEMNTEAFF.

The genes are TRBV7-2 and TRBJ1-4; tentative D call: TRBD1 (6 bases). V was shortened by 5 bases and J by 8 bases, with 18 bases between the two germline ends. Germline V gives CDR1 SGHTA, CDR2 FQGNSA. CDR3 size: 15 residues. CDR3 residues: CASSPGQWSGEKLFF. The DNA of the CDR3 is TGTGCCAGCAGCCCCGGACAGTGGTCGGGAGAAAAACTGTTTTTT.

With regard to this clone: The junction departs from germline at one end; a sequencing error may be responsible. The CDR3, as DNA: TGTGCCAGTACGACCGGGACAGCCCCCTCTGGGGCCAACGGCCTGACTTTC. Encoded protein: CASTTGTAPSGANGLTF. The chain employs TRBV19 and TRBJ2-6; TRBD1 matches 7 bases. This CDR3 region has 17 residues. The germline gives CDR1 LNHDA, CDR2 SQIVND (reference sequence). The full variable domain, its missing parts supplied by reference TRBV19 and TRBJ2-6, is DGGITQSPKYLFRKEGQNVTLSCEQNLNHDAMYWYRQDPGQGLRLIYYSQIVNDFQKGDIAEGYSVSREKKESFPLTVTSAQKNPTAFYLCASTTGTAPSGANGLTFGAGSRLTVL.

J is TRBJ2-3 and V is TRBV10-1; TRBD2 agrees at 7 bases. Trimming cost V 5 bases and J 3 bases; bases outside gene matches: 2. In germline, CDR1 is WNHNN, CDR2 SYGVQD (reference sequence). CDR3 size: 13 residues. The CDR3 coding sequence is TGCGCCAGCAGTTCGGGGGGAACAGATACGCAGTATTTT. Protein: CASSSGGTDTQYF.

This sequence joins TRBV6-6 and TRBJ2-5, with a tentative D call TRBD2 (6 bases). Looked up from germline, CDR1 is MNHNY and CDR2 is SVGAGI (reference sequence). With 4 bases removed from V and 6 bases from J, the gap between germline ends came to 18 bases. The CDR3 consists of 15 residues. CDR3 nucleotides: TGTGCCAGCAGTTCCCCGGGAGCGAGCCTGCAGACCCAGTACTTC. Translating it yields CASSSPGASLQTQYF.

The chain recombines TRBV7-2 with TRBJ2-1; maybe TRBD2 (6 bases). V gave up 1 base and J gave up 9 bases, with 16 bases separating them. The CDR3 extends over 15 amino acids. The V gene's germline CDR1 is SGHTA and CDR2 FQGNSA. The CDR3 bases are TGTGCCAGCAGCTTAGGTGGGGAGGCCTACCGTGAGCAGTTCTTC. This gives the protein CASSLGGEAYREQFF.

The chain carries TRBV5-5 and TRBJ1-1; 7 bases line up with TRBD1. From germline, CDR1 is SGHKS and CDR2 YYEKEE (reference sequence). V trimming: 1 base; J trimming: 13 bases; junction bases outside the gene matches: 4. This CDR3 contains 11 residues. In DNA form, the CDR3 reads TGTGCCAGCAGCTTGAGGACAGGTGATTTCTTT. It specifies CASSLRTGDFF. The complete variable domain, with remaining parts taken from reference TRBV5-5 and TRBJ1-1, reads DAGVTQSPTHLIKTRGQQVTLRCSPISGHKSVSWYQQVLGQGPQFIFQYYEKEERGRGNFPDRFSARQFPNYSSELNVNALLLGDSALYLCASSLRTGDFFGQGTRLTVV.

The chain links TRBV2 to TRBJ2-7; D uncertain. The CDR3 totals 12 residues. Germline CDR1 reads SNHLY; CDR2 reads FYNNEI. The V end lost 11 bases, the J end lost 3 bases, and 14 bases lay between the germline ends. The CDR3 loop is CAPQRQNYEQYF. In nucleotides, the CDR3 is TGTGCCCCTCAGAGGCAGAACTACGAGCAGTACTTC.

J is TRBJ2-1 and V is TRBV5-1; 8 bases are shared with TRBD2. This CDR3 is 15 amino acids long. Trimming took 4 bases from V and 0 from J; bases not matched to a gene: 3. Germline values: CDR1 SGHRS, CDR2 YFSETQ. The CDR3 loop is CASSGGGSSYNEQFF. The CDR3, as DNA: TGCGCCAGCAGCGGCGGGGGGAGCTCCTACAATGAGCAGTTCTTC.

J is TRBJ2-5 and V is TRBV5-1, with TRBD2 matching over 10 bases. V lost 0 bases, J lost 1 base, and 6 bases stayed unmatched. There are 17 residues in the CDR3. In germline, CDR1 is SGHRS, CDR2 YFSETQ. The CDR3 reads CASSLAVGLAVQETQYF. As DNA, the CDR3 is TGCGCCAGCAGCTTGGCCGTCGGACTAGCGGTCCAAGAGACCCAGTACTTC.

This clone has only a few counts. The chain carries TRBV12-1 and TRBJ1-2; the table's D call, TRBD1, was not checked against the DNA. TRBV12-1 counts as a pseudogene. The CDR3 covers 15 residues. This chain's CDR3 is CASGEGEQGSPGYTF. The DNA for the CDR3 is TGTGCCAGCGGGGAAGGGGAACAGGGGAGCCCTGGCTACACCTTC.

V is TRBV2 and J is TRBJ1-2; D call uncertain. This CDR3 contains 15 residues. The V end lost 6 bases, the J end lost 0 bases, and 14 bases lay between the germline ends. Germline V lookup: CDR1 SNHLY, CDR2 FYNNEI. The CDR3 DNA reads TGTGCCAGCAGGGAGGACGGTCTGTCTAACTATGGCTACACCTTC. This translates into CASREDGLSNYGYTF.

CDR3 DNA: TGTGCCAGCAGCCTAGGACGGAAGACCCGAGAGGCTGAAGCTTTCTTT. This encodes CASSLGRKTREAEAFF. This rearrangement joins TRBV11-2 to TRBJ1-1; no definite D call. The germline V and J ends were trimmed by 5 bases and 6 bases, with 22 bases remaining between them. The CDR3 is 16 amino acids. The germline CDR1 and CDR2 sequences are SGHAT and FQNNGV.

Only one count was recorded for this clone. The chain is built from TRBV7-8 and TRBJ2-7; no firm D call. V dropped 1 base and J dropped 1 base, with 8 bases sitting between them. The CDR3 runs 14 residues. From germline, CDR1 is SGHVS and CDR2 FQNEAQ. CDR3 sequence (DNA): TGTGCCAGCAGCTTAGAGACACGTTCCTACGAGCAGTACTTC. Its protein is CASSLETRSYEQYF.

In this sample, this clone turned up a few times. V is TRBV27 and J is TRBJ1-4, with D perhaps matching TRBD1 (6 bases). Germline V gene sequence: CDR1 MNHEY, CDR2 SMNVEV (reference sequence). The CDR3 consists of 13 residues. V was trimmed by 6 bases and J by 6 bases, leaving 11 bases between them. CDR3 coding DNA: TGTGCCAGCAGGGAACAGGGCGATGAAAAACTGTTTTTT. This codes for CASREQGDEKLFF.

A few counts support this clone. The chain links TRBV11-2 to TRBJ2-7; D unclear. The V gene's germline CDR1 is SGHAT and CDR2 FQNNGV. Trimming pared 5 bases from V and 4 bases from J, leaving 12 bases between. This CDR3 region has 13 residues. CDR3 protein: CASSSTTGYEQYF. In DNA, the CDR3 is TGTGCCAGCAGCAGCACGACGGGTTACGAGCAGTACTTC.

This clone was seen once. The V gene is TRBV5-1, the J gene TRBJ2-7, with 7 positions matching TRBD2. CDR1 SGHRS and CDR2 YFSETQ come from the germline V gene. With V trimmed by 0 bases and J by 4 bases, 4 bases remained unmatched. The CDR3 is 14 residues long. The CDR3 spells CASSLAVREYEQYF. The CDR3 DNA sequence: TGCGCCAGCAGCTTGGCCGTGCGGGAGTACGAGCAGTACTTC.

The genes are TRBV27 and TRBJ1-1; D might be TRBD1 (6 bases). Germline V lookup: CDR1 MNHEY, CDR2 SMNVEV (reference sequence). V was trimmed by 3 bases and J by 1 base, leaving 9 bases between them. The CDR3 sequence is 14 residues long. The CDR3 reads CASSFNRANTEAFF. In nucleotides, the CDR3 is TGTGCCAGCAGTTTCAACAGGGCGAACACTGAAGCTTTCTTT.